The entry that follows covers one T cell receptor (beta chain) sequence. Its antigen is currently not known. No qualities accompany the bases; no much larger clone lies one base away. This sample was included in a study of T-cell memory formation after mild COVID-19 (dated by TCRdb to the early 2020s). For context, the study as a whole: TCR sequence clusters from the two donors were found to be largely donor specific. T-cell clones expanding and contracting after mild COVID-19 in two donors were tracked by longitudinal TCRalpha and TCRbeta repertoire sequencing. Two young, previously healthy adult volunteers made up the cohort, one male and one female. The research as a whole found: Contracting CD4+ clones turned up mainly in the CM and EM memory subsets, whereas EMRA was where CD8+ clones were enriched. SARS-CoV-2 specificity was not confirmed for the second-wave clones peaking on day 37. The study covered only a couple of mild cases, and larger cohorts including severe cases with pre-infection samples were considered necessary. Some responding clones were detected in pre-infection memory, suggesting pre-existing cross-reactive memory T cells joined the SARS-CoV-2 response. From day 15 to 85, contracting clones showed balanced CD4/CD8 phenotypes, whereas a second wave of clones that expanded from day 15 to 37 leaned towards CD4+.

The CDR3 runs 16 amino acids, cysteine and phenylalanine included. Only the CDR3 DNA is retained, 48 bases long and in frame from the first base. The germline V and J ends show losses of 6 bases and 3 bases respectively, and no gene match explains 8 bases of the junction. Ficoll-Paque density gradient centrifugation was used to isolate PBMCs. Sequencing was carried out with an Illumina NovaSeq 6000. cDNA libraries for TCRalpha and TCRbeta were prepared by 5'RACE using constant-segment primers, with sample barcodes and unique molecular identifiers added. Trizol reagent was used to extract RNA from every sample. Amplification of the libraries took two PCR steps, and the second step added a second sample barcode plus Illumina TruSeq adapters. Sequencing of the libraries was done on an Illumina NovaSeq, producing 2 x 150 bp paired-end reads. The authors' pipeline ran thus. Reads were demultiplexed and collapsed into UMI-guided consensus sequences with migec v1.2.7. Using mixcr v2.1.11, UMI consensuses were aligned to TRA and TRB V and J templates and then assembled into clonotypes. Expanded or contracted clonotypes were those called significant by both edgeR and NoisET, with noise models trained on biological replicates. For edgeR calls, a false discovery rate-adjusted p below 0.01 and a log2 fold-change threshold of 1 were applied. As an exploratory analysis of dynamics, max-normalized trajectories of the 1000 most abundant clonotypes were examined with PCA combined with hierarchical clustering. Each responding clone was given a CD4 or CD8 phenotype based on the CD4+ and CD8+ repertoires, which had been sequenced separately. The public reads were quality trimmed at Q25 with fastp and then assembled into clones with MiXCR by TCRdb, keeping productive beta chains. CDR3 protein duplicates are merged, each entry listing the most common genes and DNA. The V and J calls were not made by the authors but by TCRdb's processing. Across this sample there are under 450,000 distinct CDR3 sequences, with around 14% seen only once. The ten most abundant clones make up around 22% of the sample.

Sequenced material: PBMCs or a T cell subset sorted from them (not recorded which). The sequence links TRBV12-3 or TRBV12-4 to TRBJ2-3; TRBD1 fits 11 bases in the junction. The source is a young man who had mild COVID-19 (a few samples of this study predate the infection). The sample titles of this study are shuffled in the database, so cell type and time point are left out; the donor was told from shared clones. The nucleotides read TGTGCCAGCAGGAATACGGACAGGGGGCATACAGATACGCAGTATTTT. This translates into CASRNTDRGHTDTQYF.